The 5 T cell receptor beta chains below come from one sample, sequenced in a study of long-term antiretroviral therapy in people with HIV. Running of the v3.0 immunoSEQ assay took place at survey level. Clones were sequenced by immunoSEQ multiplex PCR, and TCRdb holds only the in-frame ones, with some missing. The sample has fewer than 25,000 clones, around 84% seen once. The sequenced sample was unsorted PBMCs, obtained 0.1 years before starting antiretroviral therapy. These receptors came from a man aged 18 to 29 with HIV.

V gene TRBV4-3 combines with J gene TRBJ1-1; D gene ambiguous. Germline V gene data show CDR1 as LGHNA and CDR2 as YSLEER. Trimming removed 0 bases from V and 4 bases from J, with 9 bases in between. The CDR3 has 14 amino acids. CDR3 residues: CASSQESRVTEAFF. The CDR3 DNA follows: TGCGCCAGCAGCCAAGAATCCCGGGTCACTGAAGCTTTCTTT.

The chain has TRBV7-9 and TRBJ1-1; TRBD1 agrees at 7 bases. CDR1 and CDR2 from the germline V gene are SEHNR and FQNEAQ (reference sequence). V shed 5 bases, J shed 0 bases, and the junction held 9 bases outside the gene matches. This CDR3 has 16 amino acids. For the CDR3, the DNA is TGTGCCAGCAGCACCCCACAGGGGTATTTGAACACTGAAGCTTTCTTT. Translation gives CASSTPQGYLNTEAFF.

This clone showed up just a few times. The genes are TRBV25-1 and TRBJ2-7; 7 nucleotides line up with TRBD1. The CDR3 is made up of 11 amino acids. V was pared by 10 bases and J by 2 bases, with 2 bases of the junction left unmatched. CDR1 is MGHDK, CDR2 SYGVNS, per germline. The CDR3: CATGQAYEQYF. DNA for the CDR3: TGTGCCACAGGACAGGCCTACGAGCAGTACTTC.

The chain couples TRBV2 to TRBJ2-5; D not resolved. This CDR3 spans 13 amino acids. Trimming cost V 1 base and J 5 bases, with 8 bases left between them. Germline V gene lookup returns CDR1 SNHLY and CDR2 FYNNEI. The CDR3 is CASSEVSRETQYF. The CDR3 DNA reads TGTGCCAGCAGTGAAGTTAGCAGGGAGACCCAGTACTTC. Full variable domain (remainder filled in from reference TRBV2 and TRBJ2-5): EPEVTQTPSHQVTQMGQEVILRCVPISNHLYFYWYRQILGQKVEFLVSFYNNEISEKSEIFDDQFSVERPDGSNFTLKIRSTKLEDSAMYFCASSEVSRETQYFGPGTRLLVL.

In this sample, this clone turned up once. The CDR3 region is CASSRGTSGSLSNEQFF. The CDR3 DNA is TGTGCCAGCAGCCGTGGGACTAGCGGGAGTCTTAGTAATGAGCAGTTCTTC. The chain recombines TRBV4-2 with TRBJ2-1; 14 positions agree with TRBD2. This CDR3 has 17 residues. After removal of 4 bases from V and 7 bases from J, the junction contained 9 bases not matched to a gene. Germline V gene sequence: CDR1 LGHNA, CDR2 YNFKEQ.